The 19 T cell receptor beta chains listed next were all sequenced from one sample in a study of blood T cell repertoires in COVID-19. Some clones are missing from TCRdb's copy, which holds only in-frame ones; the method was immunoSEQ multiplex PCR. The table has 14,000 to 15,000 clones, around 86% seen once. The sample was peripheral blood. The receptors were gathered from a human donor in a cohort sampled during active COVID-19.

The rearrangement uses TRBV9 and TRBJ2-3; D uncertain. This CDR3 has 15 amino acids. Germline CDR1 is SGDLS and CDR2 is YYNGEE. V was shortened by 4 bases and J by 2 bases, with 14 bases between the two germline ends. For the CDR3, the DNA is TGTGCCAGCAGCCTTGACGGGTCCGACACAGATACGCAGTATTTT. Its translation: CASSLDGSDTDTQYF.

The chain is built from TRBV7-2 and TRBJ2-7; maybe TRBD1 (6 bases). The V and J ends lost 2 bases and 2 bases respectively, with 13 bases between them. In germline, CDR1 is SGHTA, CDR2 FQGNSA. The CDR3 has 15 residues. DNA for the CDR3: TGTGCCAGCAGCTTAAGTCTCGGACAGACCTACGAGCAGTACTTC. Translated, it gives CASSLSLGQTYEQYF. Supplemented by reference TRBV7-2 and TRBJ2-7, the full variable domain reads GAGVSQSPSNKVTEKGKDVELRCDPISGHTALYWYRQSLGQGLEFLIYFQGNSAPDKSGLPSDRFSAERTGGSVSTLTIQRTQQEDSAVYLCASSLSLGQTYEQYFGPGTRLTVT.

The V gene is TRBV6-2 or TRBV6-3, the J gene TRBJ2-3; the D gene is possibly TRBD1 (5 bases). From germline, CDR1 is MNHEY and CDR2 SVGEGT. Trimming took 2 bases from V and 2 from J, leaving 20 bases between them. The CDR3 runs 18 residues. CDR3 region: CASSYGPLDRLPTDTQYF. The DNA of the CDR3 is TGTGCCAGCAGTTACGGGCCTCTAGACAGACTTCCCACAGATACGCAGTATTTT.

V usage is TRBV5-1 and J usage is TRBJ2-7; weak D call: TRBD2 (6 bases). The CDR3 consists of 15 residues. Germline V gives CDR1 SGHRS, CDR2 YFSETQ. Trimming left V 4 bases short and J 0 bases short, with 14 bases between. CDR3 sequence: CASSTTGLSSYEQYF. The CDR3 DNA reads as TGCGCCAGCAGCACGACGGGACTGAGCTCCTACGAGCAGTACTTC.

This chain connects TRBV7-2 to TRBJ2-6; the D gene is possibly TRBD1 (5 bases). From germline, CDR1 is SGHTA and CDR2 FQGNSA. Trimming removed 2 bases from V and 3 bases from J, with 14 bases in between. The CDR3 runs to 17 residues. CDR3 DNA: TGTGCCAGCAGCTTAAATGCCAGGGCTGGTGGGGCCAACGTCCTGACTTTC. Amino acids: CASSLNARAGGANVLTF.

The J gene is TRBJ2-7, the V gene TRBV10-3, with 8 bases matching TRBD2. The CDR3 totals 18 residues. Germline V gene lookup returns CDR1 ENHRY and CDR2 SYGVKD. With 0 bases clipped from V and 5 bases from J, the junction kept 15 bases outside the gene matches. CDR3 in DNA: TGTGCCATCAGTGAGTCGACCGAGCGGGGGTCCCCCCGGGACGAGCAGTACTTC. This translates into CAISESTERGSPRDEQYF.

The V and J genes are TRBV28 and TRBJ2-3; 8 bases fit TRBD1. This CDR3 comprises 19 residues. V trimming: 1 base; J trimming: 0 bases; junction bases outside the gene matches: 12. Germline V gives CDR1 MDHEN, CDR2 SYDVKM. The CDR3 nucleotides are TGTGCCAGCAGTTTATCTCCTCAATTGACAGGGGCAAGCACAGATACGCAGTATTTT. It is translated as CASSLSPQLTGASTDTQYF.

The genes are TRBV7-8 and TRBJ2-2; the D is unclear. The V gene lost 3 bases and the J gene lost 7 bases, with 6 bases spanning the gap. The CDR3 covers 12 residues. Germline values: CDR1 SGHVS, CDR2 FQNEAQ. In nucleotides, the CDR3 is TGTGCCAGCAGCTTCGCGAGCGGGGAGCTGTTTTTT. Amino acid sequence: CASSFASGELFF.

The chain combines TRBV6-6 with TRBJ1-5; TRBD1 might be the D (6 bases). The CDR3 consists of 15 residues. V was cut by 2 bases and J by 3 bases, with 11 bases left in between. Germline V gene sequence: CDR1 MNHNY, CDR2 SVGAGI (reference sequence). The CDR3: CASSYVLGANQPQHF. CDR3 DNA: TGTGCCAGCAGTTACGTTCTGGGGGCCAATCAGCCCCAGCATTTT.

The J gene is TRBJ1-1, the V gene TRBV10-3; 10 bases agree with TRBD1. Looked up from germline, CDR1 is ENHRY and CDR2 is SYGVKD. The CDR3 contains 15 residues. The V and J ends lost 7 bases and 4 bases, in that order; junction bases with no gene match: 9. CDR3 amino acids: CAITKTGGEGTEAFF. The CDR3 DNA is TGTGCCATCACTAAGACAGGGGGCGAGGGCACTGAAGCTTTCTTT.

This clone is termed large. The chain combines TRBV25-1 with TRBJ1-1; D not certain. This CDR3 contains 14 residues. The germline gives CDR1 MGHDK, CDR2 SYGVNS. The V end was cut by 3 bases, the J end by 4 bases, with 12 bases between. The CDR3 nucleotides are TGTGCCAGCAGTGAGTATGGGAGGGTCACTGAAGCTTTCTTT. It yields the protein CASSEYGRVTEAFF.

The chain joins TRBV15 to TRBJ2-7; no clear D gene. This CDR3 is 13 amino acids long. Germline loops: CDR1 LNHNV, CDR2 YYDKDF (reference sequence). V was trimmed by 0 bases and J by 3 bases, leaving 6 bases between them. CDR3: CATSRDHGYEQYF. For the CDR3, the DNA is TGTGCCACCAGCAGAGATCACGGCTACGAGCAGTACTTC.

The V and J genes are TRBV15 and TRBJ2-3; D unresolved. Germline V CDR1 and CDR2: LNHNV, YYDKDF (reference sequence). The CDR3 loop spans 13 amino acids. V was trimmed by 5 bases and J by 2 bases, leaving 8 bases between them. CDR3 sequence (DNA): TGTGCCACCAGCGGTTACAACACAGATACGCAGTATTTT. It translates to CATSGYNTDTQYF.

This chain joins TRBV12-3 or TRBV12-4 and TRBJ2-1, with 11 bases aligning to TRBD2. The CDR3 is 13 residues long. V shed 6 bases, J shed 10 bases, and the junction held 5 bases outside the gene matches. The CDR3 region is CASRLAGAVEQFF. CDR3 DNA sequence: TGTGCCAGCAGACTAGCGGGGGCGGTGGAGCAGTTCTTC.

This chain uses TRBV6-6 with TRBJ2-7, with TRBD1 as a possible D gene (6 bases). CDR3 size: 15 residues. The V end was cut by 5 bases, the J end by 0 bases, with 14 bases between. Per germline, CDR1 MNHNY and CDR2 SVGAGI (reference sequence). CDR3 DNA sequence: TGTGCCAGCAGTAACTACAGGGTGAGCTCCTACGAGCAGTACTTC. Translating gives CASSNYRVSSYEQYF.

CDR3 coding DNA: TGCGCCAGCCGATGGACAGGGGAGACTGAAGCTTTCTTT. The encoded protein is CASRWTGETEAFF. The rearrangement uses TRBV4-3 and TRBJ1-1, with TRBD1 identical over 9 bases. J gave up 5 bases and V 8 bases, and 6 bases lay outside the gene matches. Per the germline V gene, CDR1 is LGHNA and CDR2 is YSLEER. The CDR3 is 13 amino acids.

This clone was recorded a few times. CDR3 sequence reads: CASSPIGGRGAGTQYF. For the CDR3, the DNA is TGTGCCAGCAGCCCTATCGGTGGGCGGGGGGCCGGGACCCAGTACTTC. The chain joins TRBV7-6 to TRBJ2-5; the match to TRBD2 covers 8 bases. J was trimmed by 7 bases and V by 5 bases; bases with no gene match: 15. This CDR3 is 16 amino acids long. The germline gives CDR1 SGHVS, CDR2 FNYEAQ.

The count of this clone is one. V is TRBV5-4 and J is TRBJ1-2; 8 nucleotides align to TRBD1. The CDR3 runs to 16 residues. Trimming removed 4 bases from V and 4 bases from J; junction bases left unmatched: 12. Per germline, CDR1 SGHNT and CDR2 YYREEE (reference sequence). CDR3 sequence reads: CASSQGARGFLYGYTF. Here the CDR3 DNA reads TGTGCCAGCAGCCAGGGGGCTCGGGGGTTCCTCTATGGCTACACCTTC.

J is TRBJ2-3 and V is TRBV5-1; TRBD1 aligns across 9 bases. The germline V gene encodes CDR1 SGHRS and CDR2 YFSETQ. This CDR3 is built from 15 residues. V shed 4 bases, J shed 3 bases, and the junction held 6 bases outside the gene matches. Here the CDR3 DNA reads TGCGCCAGCAGCCTTAAGACAGGGGGAACAGATACGCAGTATTTT. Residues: CASSLKTGGTDTQYF.